Listed below are T cell receptor beta chains from one sample, sequenced in a study of CD8 T cells in Susac syndrome. TCRdb ran MiXCR on the immunoSEQ multiplex PCR reads and lists one entry per CDR3 protein. The sample shows 85,000 to 90,000 distinct CDR3 sequences, 85% to 95% of them seen only once. Sequenced material: CD8+ T cells from PBMCs. These receptor sequences come from a human donor in good health. Both conserved end residues are part of each CDR3.

v_gene	j_gene	CDR3aa
TRBV27	TRBJ2-2	CASSFSVGSGELFF
TRBV13	TRBJ2-5	CASSLGSSQETQYF
TRBV5-8	TRBJ1-2	CARYRDGYTF
TRBV29-1	TRBJ2-2	CSVDRVGTGELFF
TRBV5-6	TRBJ1-4	CASSYLTGAVREKLFF
TRBV4-1	TRBJ1-2	CASSLGSGTGADYGYTF
TRBV10-2	TRBJ2-5	CASSEGGLAVQETQYF
TRBV19	TRBJ2-7	CASSGATSGGYEQYF
TRBV7-3	TRBJ2-7	CASSWTGGSYEQYF
TRBV6-5	TRBJ2-1	CASTGLAAENEQFF
TRBV20-1	TRBJ2-3	CSAPTGNTDTQYF
TRBV27	TRBJ1-1	CASSIDRGTTEAFF
TRBV20-1	TRBJ2-2	CSARDRLTNTGELFF
TRBV3-1	TRBJ1-1	CASSPSGVRTEAFF
TRBV7-9	TRBJ1-5	CASSLVGTGPSHQPQHF
TRBV30	TRBJ2-7	CAWSSKGPIEQYF
TRBV4-2	TRBJ2-7	CASSQGQATGYEQYF
TRBV20-1	TRBJ2-7	CSARTGGWEQYF
TRBV7-2	TRBJ2-5	CASSPDGVVRETQYF
TRBV10-3	TRBJ2-7	CAISETDSSYEQYF
TRBV7-9	TRBJ1-1	CASSLAVGWNKTEAFF
TRBV2	TRBJ1-5	CASSGELLTQHF
TRBV14	TRBJ1-2	CASSPTTAYGYTF
TRBV19	TRBJ1-5	CASSIGGQPQHF
TRBV14	TRBJ2-5	CASSQEPRGAPQETQYF
TRBV10-3	TRBJ1-2	CAISEERTGLPYGYTF
TRBV5-6	TRBJ2-1	CASSYGNGDEQFF
TRBV5-1	TRBJ2-7	CASSLEDGGYEQYF
TRBV6-5	TRBJ2-2	CASSWTGGEVGELFF
TRBV5-1	TRBJ2-5	CASSLSVGREYQETQYF
TRBV9	TRBJ2-1	CASSEAGGMDEQFF
TRBV12-3/TRBV12-4	TRBJ2-3	CASSFSGGSTDTQYF
TRBV29-1	TRBJ1-2	CSVATGQSNYGYTF
TRBV12-3/TRBV12-4	TRBJ1-2	CASSFREDYGYTF
TRBV6-5	TRBJ2-1	CASSYSTSGHNEQFF
TRBV30	TRBJ1-5	CAWSAPDRGFNQPQHF
TRBV14	TRBJ1-6	CASSPTILYNSPLHF
TRBV7-9	TRBJ1-2	CASSTGIRGYTF
TRBV6-5	TRBJ2-1	CASSYSGNEQFF
TRBV29-1	TRBJ2-2	CSVPGQPYTGELFF
TRBV7-2	TRBJ2-3	CASSLGDYSSDTQYF
TRBV2	TRBJ2-4	CASSEEGRGVGAKNIQYF
TRBV19	TRBJ2-2	CASSTPGRYTGELFF
TRBV7-2	TRBJ2-5	CASSTRQSPRETQYF
TRBV11-2	TRBJ2-5	CASSIGTLSGETQYF
TRBV3-1	TRBJ2-1	CASSHSGGSYNEQFF
TRBV13	TRBJ2-3	CASSTLGDSGDTQYF